This T cell receptor beta chain was recorded in a study of human CD8 memory T cell subsets. TSTEM denoted stem-like memory CD8+ T cells, and these cells were CCR7+ PD-1- TIGIT-. Duplicate vials of some 140,000 sorted CD8+ T cells per subset supplied the RNA. A UMI-labeled 5' RACE approach was the method that produced the TCR beta libraries. TCRdb reprocessed the 5' RACE reads and reports one entry per CDR3 protein, with no DNA. This table lists roughly 7,000 distinct CDR3 sequences. This clonotype is deemed medium-sized by its frequency. Its antigen remains unknown. The CDR3 is 13 amino acids. Germline-derived CDR1 and CDR2 are SQVTM and ANQGSEA. Study-level points and caveats: When compared with each other, stem-like memory and precursor exhausted T cell repertoires showed minimal overlap.

The rearrangement joins TRBV29-1 to TRBJ2-7; TCRdb selects TRBD1, and the lack of DNA leaves this call unchecked. The TCR originated in a human donor in good health. Sequencing used CD8+ stem-like memory T cells (TSCM and TCM) sorted from PBMCs. Subset meaning: stem-like memory CD8 T cells (TSTEM), CCR7+ PD-1- TIGIT-. The chain's CDR3 is CSVEEGQGFEQYF.